This TCR beta chain came from a study of cytomegalovirus exposure and HLA in healthy donors. Study-level background: The approximately 120 million unique TCR beta sequences, from roughly 170 million T cells, were found by an earlier analysis.

Study-level points and caveats: Later analysis identified a missense DCLRE1C variant that was linked to TCR beta V- and J-gene trimming. Most CMV-associated TCR beta chains appeared HLA-restricted in a later analysis.

Concerning this clone: Its antigen is still unknown.

In the PCR, 60 Vbeta and 13 Jbeta primers were used. TCRdb's copy holds only in-frame clones and misses some; the assay was immunoSEQ multiplex PCR. There are about 110,000 clones in the sample; nearly 75% occur only once, and around 5% lies in the top ten. This CDR3 comprises 13 residues. Germline V gene data show CDR1 as SGHAT and CDR2 as FQNNGV. The ends were cut back, 1 base at V and 2 bases at J, with 4 bases in the middle. Healthy bone marrow donors formed the donor group. This sequence joins TRBV11-2 and TRBJ2-3, with D hard to call. The sequenced material came from PBMCs. The TCR was taken from a man aged 25 to 45 in good health and CMV-seropositive. The CDR3 coding sequence is TGTGCCAGCAGCTTAGGGGCCACAGATACGCAGTATTTT. Amino acid sequence: CASSLGATDTQYF.